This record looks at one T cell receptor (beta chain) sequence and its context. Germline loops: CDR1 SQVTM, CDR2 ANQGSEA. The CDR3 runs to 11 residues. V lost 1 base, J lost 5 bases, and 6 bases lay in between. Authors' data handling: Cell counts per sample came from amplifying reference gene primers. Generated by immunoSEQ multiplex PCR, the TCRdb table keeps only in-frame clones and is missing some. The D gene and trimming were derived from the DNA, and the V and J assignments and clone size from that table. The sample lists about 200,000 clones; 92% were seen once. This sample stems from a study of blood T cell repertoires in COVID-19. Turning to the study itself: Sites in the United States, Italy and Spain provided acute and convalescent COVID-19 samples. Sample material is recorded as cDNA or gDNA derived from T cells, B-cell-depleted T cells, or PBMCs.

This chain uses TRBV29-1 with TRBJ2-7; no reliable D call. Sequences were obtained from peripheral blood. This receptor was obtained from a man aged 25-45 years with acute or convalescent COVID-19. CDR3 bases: TGCAGCGTTGAAGGTCCCGACGAGCAGTACTTC. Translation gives CSVEGPDEQYF.